The 2 T cell receptor beta chains given below trace back to one sample, sequenced in a study of blood T cell repertoires in COVID-19. The assay was immunoSEQ multiplex PCR, and TCRdb's table has in-frame clones only and misses some. The repertoire holds approximately 100,000 clones, about 92% seen once, with approximately 5.4% in the top ten. Sequenced: peripheral blood. The receptors derive from a man aged 45 to 65 with active COVID-19.

The chain uses TRBV29-1 and TRBJ1-1; no reliable D call. V was trimmed by 5 bases and J by 4 bases, leaving 8 bases between them. The CDR3 consists of 11 residues. CDR1 is SQVTM and CDR2 is ANQGSEA in the germline V gene. Here the CDR3 reads CSVTKVTEAFF. The CDR3 DNA reads TGCAGCGTTACTAAGGTCACTGAAGCTTTCTTT.

This clone appeared once. The chain uses TRBV10-3 and TRBJ1-2; D is possibly TRBD1 (5 bases). This CDR3 is 15 amino acids long. V gave up 6 bases and J gave up 0 bases, with 14 bases separating them. Germline V gives CDR1 ENHRY, CDR2 SYGVKD. CDR3 sequence (DNA): TGTGCCATCAGCCTCAGGGAAGGGGCTAACTATGGCTACACCTTC. Protein sequence: CAISLREGANYGYTF.